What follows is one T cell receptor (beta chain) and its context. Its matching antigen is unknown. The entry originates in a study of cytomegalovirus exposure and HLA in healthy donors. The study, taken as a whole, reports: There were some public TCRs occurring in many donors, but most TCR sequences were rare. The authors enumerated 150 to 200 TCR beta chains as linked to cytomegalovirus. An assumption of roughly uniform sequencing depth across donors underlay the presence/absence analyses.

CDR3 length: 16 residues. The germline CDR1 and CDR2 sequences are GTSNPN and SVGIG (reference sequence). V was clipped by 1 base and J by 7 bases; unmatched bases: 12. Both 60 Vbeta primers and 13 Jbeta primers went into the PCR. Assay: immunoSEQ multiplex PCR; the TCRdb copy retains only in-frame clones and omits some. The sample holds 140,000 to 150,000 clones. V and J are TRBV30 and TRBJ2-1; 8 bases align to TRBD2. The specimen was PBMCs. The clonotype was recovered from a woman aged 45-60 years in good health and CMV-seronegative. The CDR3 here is CAWSDRTSGLVNEQFF. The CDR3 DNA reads TGTGCCTGGAGTGACCGAACGTCGGGACTAGTTAATGAGCAGTTCTTC.